This passage covers 22 T cell receptor beta chains from one sample sequenced in a study of blood T cell repertoires in COVID-19. This table comes from immunoSEQ multiplex PCR, and its TCRdb copy is limited to in-frame clones, with some not included. The sample records approximately 220,000 clones, 70% to 90% being singletons. The sample was PBMCs or T cells enriched from blood (not recorded which). The source is a woman between 35 and 50 years old with acute COVID-19.

As DNA, the CDR3 is TGTGCCAGCAGTTACTCCAGGGCACAGCCCCAGCATTTT. It specifies CASSYSRAQPQHF. The chain links TRBV6-5 to TRBJ1-5; possible D gene TRBD1, 5 bases. CDR1 and CDR2 (germline): MNHEY, SVGAGI. V gave up 0 bases and J gave up 7 bases, with 7 bases separating them. The CDR3 has 13 residues.

The chain has TRBV9 and TRBJ2-1; 7 positions match TRBD2. The CDR3 is made up of 13 amino acids. The V gene's germline CDR1 is SGDLS and CDR2 YYNGEE. V shed 4 bases, J shed 6 bases, and the junction held 4 bases outside the gene matches. Here the CDR3 DNA reads TGTGCCAGCAGCCCTCGCGGGGGCAATGAGCAGTTCTTC. This codes for CASSPRGGNEQFF.

This clone was seen more than once but under ten times. This sequence joins TRBV7-2 and TRBJ2-7; the match to TRBD2 covers 9 bases. Germline V gene data show CDR1 as SGHTA and CDR2 as FQGNSA. There are 15 residues in the CDR3. V lost 2 bases, J lost 3 bases, and 5 bases stayed unmatched. The DNA of the CDR3 is TGTGCCAGCAGCTTAAGGCCTAGCGGGAACTACGAGCAGTACTTC. Translated: CASSLRPSGNYEQYF.

This clone was observed a handful of times. This rearrangement joins TRBV4-2 to TRBJ2-5, with TRBD2 identical over 8 bases. V gave up 0 bases and J gave up 5 bases; unmatched junction bases: 5. This CDR3 region has 15 residues. Germline loops: CDR1 LGHNA, CDR2 YNFKEQ. As DNA, the CDR3 is TGTGCCAGCAGCCAAGATCGCGGGACTAGTGAGACCCAGTACTTC. Encoded protein: CASSQDRGTSETQYF.

The gene calls are TRBV20-1 and TRBJ2-7; 9 positions agree with TRBD2. This CDR3 comprises 14 residues. Germline V gives CDR1 DFQATT, CDR2 SNEGSKA (reference sequence). Trimming cost V 3 bases and J 7 bases; bases outside gene matches: 10. The CDR3 DNA sequence: TGCAGTGCTAGTGGGGTAGCGGGAGATGGTGAGCAGTACTTC. Translation: CSASGVAGDGEQYF.

The chain uses TRBV2 and TRBJ1-5; maybe TRBD1 (5 bases). The length of the CDR3 is 16 residues. With 4 bases removed from V and 2 bases from J, the gap between germline ends came to 15 bases. The germline V gene encodes CDR1 SNHLY and CDR2 FYNNEI. CDR3 sequence reads: CASSGQWRGGNQPQHF. The CDR3 nucleotides read TGTGCCAGCAGTGGTCAATGGAGGGGTGGCAATCAGCCCCAGCATTTT.

The CDR3 spells CASSFSGEGNQPQHF. The DNA for the CDR3 is TGTGCCAGCAGTTTCTCTGGAGAAGGCAATCAGCCCCAGCATTTT. The gene calls are TRBV28 and TRBJ1-5; no firm D call. The CDR3 covers 15 residues. Germline loops: CDR1 MDHEN, CDR2 SYDVKM. V dropped 3 bases and J dropped 2 bases, with 11 bases sitting between them.

V is TRBV6-5 and J is TRBJ1-5; D is perhaps TRBD1 (5 bases). CDR1 and CDR2 (germline): MNHEY, SVGAGI. Trimming removed 6 bases from V and 1 base from J, with 10 bases in between. This CDR3 contains 14 residues. The CDR3 nucleotides are TGTGCCAGCAGCGTCAGGGCGAGCAATCAGCCCCAGCATTTT. As protein: CASSVRASNQPQHF.

This clone was found a few times. V usage is TRBV19 and J usage is TRBJ2-7, with a weak D call TRBD2 (6 bases). V was cut by 5 bases and J by 6 bases, with 17 bases left in between. CDR3 length equals 14 residues. Germline V gene lookup returns CDR1 LNHDA and CDR2 SQIVND (reference sequence). CDR3 region: CASSSPGLSIEQYF. The CDR3 DNA sequence: TGTGCCAGTAGTTCCCCGGGACTCAGCATCGAGCAGTACTTC. The full variable domain, its missing parts supplied by reference TRBV19 and TRBJ2-7, is DGGITQSPKYLFRKEGQNVTLSCEQNLNHDAMYWYRQDPGQGLRLIYYSQIVNDFQKGDIAEGYSVSREKKESFPLTVTSAQKNPTAFYLCASSSPGLSIEQYFGPGTRLTVT.

The CDR3, as DNA: TGTGCCACCAGTGATTTATCCGGGACAGGGTGGAACAATGAGCAGTTCTTC. It is translated as CATSDLSGTGWNNEQFF. The chain recombines TRBV24-1 with TRBJ2-1, with 9 bases aligning to TRBD1. CDR1 is KGHDR, CDR2 SFDVKD, per germline. After removal of 1 base from V and 5 bases from J, the junction contained 8 bases not matched to a gene. The CDR3 runs 17 residues.

V gene TRBV29-1 combines with J gene TRBJ2-3; 7 bases line up with TRBD1. With V trimmed by 6 bases and J by 2 bases, 5 bases remained unmatched. The CDR3 has 13 amino acids. The germline V gene encodes CDR1 SQVTM and CDR2 ANQGSEA. The CDR3 region is CSVTGVFTDTQYF. CDR3 DNA sequence: TGCAGCGTCACAGGGGTTTTCACAGATACGCAGTATTTT.

V and J are TRBV11-3 and TRBJ2-3; no clear D. V was shortened by 1 base and J by 2 bases, with 7 bases between the two germline ends. The CDR3 runs 14 residues. CDR1 and CDR2 (germline): SGHNT, YENEEA. The CDR3 region is CASSLGATTDTQYF. CDR3 in DNA: TGTGCCAGCAGCTTAGGTGCTACCACAGATACGCAGTATTTT.

This clone was picked up a small number of times. The chain links TRBV19 to TRBJ1-2; 9 nucleotides align to TRBD1. Germline V CDR1 and CDR2: LNHDA, SQIVND (reference sequence). The CDR3 runs to 11 residues. With V trimmed by 10 bases and J by 6 bases, 3 bases remained unmatched. CDR3 region: CATRTGDGYTF. DNA for the CDR3: TGTGCCACTCGGACAGGGGATGGCTACACCTTC. The full variable domain, rest sourced from reference TRBV19 and TRBJ1-2, is DGGITQSPKYLFRKEGQNVTLSCEQNLNHDAMYWYRQDPGQGLRLIYYSQIVNDFQKGDIAEGYSVSREKKESFPLTVTSAQKNPTAFYLCATRTGDGYTFGSGTRLTVV.

The genes are TRBV19 and TRBJ2-7; TRBD2 aligns across 8 bases. Germline V gene data show CDR1 as LNHDA and CDR2 as SQIVND (reference sequence). V lost 6 bases and J lost 2; bases outside the gene matches: 9. The CDR3 is made up of 15 amino acids. The CDR3 DNA reads as TGTGCCAGTAGGCAGAAAACGGGAGGGCCCTACGAGCAGTACTTC. Encoded protein: CASRQKTGGPYEQYF.

By share of the sample, this clone is large (0.1 to 1%). The chain combines TRBV5-1 with TRBJ1-2; D is ambiguous. Trimming pared 1 base from V and 3 bases from J, leaving 7 bases between. The CDR3 contains 13 residues. Germline CDR1 and CDR2: SGHRS and YFSETQ. This CDR3 is CASSLTEDYGYTF. The CDR3, as DNA: TGCGCCAGCAGCTTGACAGAAGACTATGGCTACACCTTC.

The J gene is TRBJ2-5, the V gene TRBV3-1 (or the pseudogene TRBV3-2); TRBD1 aligns across 8 bases. Per germline, CDR1 LGHDT and CDR2 YNNKEL (reference sequence). This CDR3 has 16 amino acids. Losses at the gene ends were 4 bases for V and 5 bases for J; bases not matched to a gene: 12. The CDR3 spells CASSLSFGQGGETQYF. DNA of the CDR3: TGTGCCAGCAGCCTTTCTTTCGGACAGGGTGGGGAGACCCAGTACTTC.

V gene TRBV18 combines with J gene TRBJ1-5; a weak D match, TRBD1 (6 bases). CDR3 length: 16 amino acids. V lost 2 bases and J 3 bases, leaving 14 bases between the germline ends. Germline V gives CDR1 KGHSH, CDR2 LQKENI. CDR3 sequence reads: CASSPAQGRPNQPQHF. The CDR3 DNA reads TGTGCCAGCTCACCAGCGCAGGGGCGACCCAATCAGCCCCAGCATTTT.

The J gene is TRBJ1-2, the V gene TRBV30; D is unclear. V was trimmed by 0 bases and J by 1 base, leaving 9 bases between them. The germline gives CDR1 GTSNPN, CDR2 SVGIG (reference sequence). CDR3 length: 14 amino acids. The CDR3: CAWSVLRRNYGYTF. As DNA, the CDR3 is TGTGCCTGGAGTGTACTACGCCGTAACTATGGCTACACCTTC.

This clone was recorded a few times. The chain carries TRBV27 and TRBJ2-2; 9 bases match TRBD2. The CDR3 length is 17 residues. Germline V gives CDR1 MNHEY, CDR2 SMNVEV (reference sequence). J lost 2 bases, V lost 4 bases, and 8 bases had no gene match. CDR3 residues: CASSSLGLAGNTGELFF. The CDR3 nucleotides are TGTGCCAGCAGTTCCCTAGGGCTAGCGGGAAACACCGGGGAGCTGTTTTTT.

The chain employs TRBV11-2 and TRBJ1-2; D remains unclear. This CDR3 contains 16 residues. Germline CDR1 SGHAT, CDR2 FQNNGV. Between the trimmed V and J ends, which lost 0 bases and 9 bases, there was a span of 20 bases. The CDR3 region is CASSLESPGSSWRYTF. The CDR3 bases are TGTGCCAGCAGCTTAGAATCCCCAGGCTCAAGCTGGCGCTACACCTTC. Full variable domain (outside the CDR3, taken from reference TRBV11-2 and TRBJ1-2): EAGVAQSPRYKIIEKRQSVAFWCNPISGHATLYWYQQILGQGPKLLIQFQNNGVVDDSQLPKDRFSAERLKGVDSTLKIQPAKLEDSAVYLCASSLESPGSSWRYTFGSGTRLTVV.

The chain is built from TRBV9 and TRBJ1-3; the match to TRBD1 covers 8 bases. The CDR3 extends over 16 amino acids. CDR1 is SGDLS and CDR2 is YYNGEE in the germline V gene. V lost 4 bases, J lost 1 base, and 7 bases stayed unmatched. Here the CDR3 reads CASSSGQVYSGNTIYF. CDR3 DNA: TGTGCCAGCAGCTCGGGACAGGTCTATTCTGGAAACACCATATATTTT.

This chain links TRBV28 with TRBJ2-7; no clear D gene. Germline values: CDR1 MDHEN, CDR2 SYDVKM. This CDR3 spans 13 amino acids. V lost 2 bases and J 0 bases, leaving 5 bases between the germline ends. CDR3 DNA: TGTGCCAGCAGTTTACAGGTCTCCTACGAGCAGTACTTC. It encodes CASSLQVSYEQYF.